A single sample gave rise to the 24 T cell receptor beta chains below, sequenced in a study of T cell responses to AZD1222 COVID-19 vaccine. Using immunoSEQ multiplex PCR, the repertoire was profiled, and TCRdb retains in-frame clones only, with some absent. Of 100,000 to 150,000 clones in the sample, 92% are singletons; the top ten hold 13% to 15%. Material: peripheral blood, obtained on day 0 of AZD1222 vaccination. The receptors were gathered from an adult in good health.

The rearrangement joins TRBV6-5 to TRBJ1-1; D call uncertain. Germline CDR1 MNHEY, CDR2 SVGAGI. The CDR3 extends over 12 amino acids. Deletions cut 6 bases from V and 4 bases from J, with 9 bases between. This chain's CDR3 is CASRGSATEAFF. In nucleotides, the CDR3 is TGTGCCAGCAGGGGTTCAGCCACTGAAGCTTTCTTT.

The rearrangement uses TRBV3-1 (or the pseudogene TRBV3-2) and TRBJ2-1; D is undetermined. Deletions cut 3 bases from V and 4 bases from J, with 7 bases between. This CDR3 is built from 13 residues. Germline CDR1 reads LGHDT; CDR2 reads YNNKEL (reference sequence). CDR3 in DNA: TGTGCCAGCAGCCATCAGAGGTACAATGAGCAGTTCTTC. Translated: CASSHQRYNEQFF.

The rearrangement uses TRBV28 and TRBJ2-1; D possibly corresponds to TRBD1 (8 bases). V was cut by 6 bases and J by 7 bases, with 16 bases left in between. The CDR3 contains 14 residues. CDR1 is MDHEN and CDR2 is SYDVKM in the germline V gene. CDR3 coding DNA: TGTGCCAGCAGAGCCGGACAGGGAGGGAATGAGCAGTTCTTC. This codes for CASRAGQGGNEQFF.

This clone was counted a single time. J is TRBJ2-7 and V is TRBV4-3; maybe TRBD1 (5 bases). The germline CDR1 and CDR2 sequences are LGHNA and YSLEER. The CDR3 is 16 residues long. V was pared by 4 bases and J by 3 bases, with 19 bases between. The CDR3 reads CASSPVGTGRIYEQYF. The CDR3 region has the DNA TGCGCCAGCAGCCCCGTAGGCACAGGCCGAATCTACGAGCAGTACTTC.

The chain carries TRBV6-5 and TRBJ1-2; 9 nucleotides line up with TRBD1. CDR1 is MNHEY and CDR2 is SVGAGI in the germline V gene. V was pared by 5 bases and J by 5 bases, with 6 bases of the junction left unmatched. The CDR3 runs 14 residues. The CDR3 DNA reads TGTGCCAGCAGTAAACAGGGGGCAGTGTATGGCTACACCTTC. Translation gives CASSKQGAVYGYTF.

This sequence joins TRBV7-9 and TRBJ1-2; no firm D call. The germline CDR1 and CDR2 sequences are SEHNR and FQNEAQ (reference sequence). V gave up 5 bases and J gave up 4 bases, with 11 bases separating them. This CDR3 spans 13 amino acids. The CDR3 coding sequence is TGTGCCAGCAGCGAAAGAGCTGTCTATGGCTACACCTTC. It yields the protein CASSERAVYGYTF.

The CDR3 nucleotides are TGTGCCAGCAGCTTAGGGACCGAGGGAGGAAACACCATATATTTT. This encodes CASSLGTEGGNTIYF. The chain has TRBV7-8 and TRBJ1-3; D is ambiguous. Trimming removed 1 base from V and 4 bases from J, with 11 bases in between. This CDR3 has 15 residues. Germline V gene lookup returns CDR1 SGHVS and CDR2 FQNEAQ.

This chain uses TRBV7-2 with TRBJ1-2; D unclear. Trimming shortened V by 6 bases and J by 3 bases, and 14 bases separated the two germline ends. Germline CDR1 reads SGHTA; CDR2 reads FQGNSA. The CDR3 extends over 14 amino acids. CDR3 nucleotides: TGTGCCAGCAGATCCTTTGGGTCTGACTATGGCTACACCTTC. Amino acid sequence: CASRSFGSDYGYTF.

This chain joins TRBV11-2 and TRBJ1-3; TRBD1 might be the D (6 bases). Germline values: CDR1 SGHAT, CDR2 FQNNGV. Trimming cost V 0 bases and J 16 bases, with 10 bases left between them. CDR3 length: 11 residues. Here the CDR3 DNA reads TGTGCCAGCAGCTTAGATAAACAGGGCTATTTT. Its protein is CASSLDKQGYF.

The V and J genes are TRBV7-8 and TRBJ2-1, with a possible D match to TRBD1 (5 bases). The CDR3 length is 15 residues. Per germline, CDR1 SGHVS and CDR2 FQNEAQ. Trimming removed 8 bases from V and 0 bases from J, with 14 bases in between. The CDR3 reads CASRQNRNSYNEQFF. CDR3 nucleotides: TGTGCCAGCCGACAGAACAGGAACTCCTACAATGAGCAGTTCTTC.

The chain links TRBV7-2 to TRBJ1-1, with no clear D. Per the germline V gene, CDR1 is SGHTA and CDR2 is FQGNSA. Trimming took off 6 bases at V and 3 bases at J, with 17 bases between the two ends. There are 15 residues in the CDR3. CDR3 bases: TGTGCCAGCAGTCTACAGTCGTCCGGGGACACTGAAGCTTTCTTT. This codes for CASSLQSSGDTEAFF.

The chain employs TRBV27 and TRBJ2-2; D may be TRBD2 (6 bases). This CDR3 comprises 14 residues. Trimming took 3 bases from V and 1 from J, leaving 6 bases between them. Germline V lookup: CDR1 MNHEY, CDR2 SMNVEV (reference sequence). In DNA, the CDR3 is TGTGCCAGCAGTTTCGGGGGGAACACCGGGGAGCTGTTTTTT. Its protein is CASSFGGNTGELFF.

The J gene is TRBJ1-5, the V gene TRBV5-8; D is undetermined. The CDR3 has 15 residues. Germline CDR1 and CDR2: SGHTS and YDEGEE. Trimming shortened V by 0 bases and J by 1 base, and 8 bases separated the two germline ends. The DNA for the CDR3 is TGTGCCAGCAGCTTGGAGGTCCTAAGCAATCAGCCCCAGCATTTT. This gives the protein CASSLEVLSNQPQHF.

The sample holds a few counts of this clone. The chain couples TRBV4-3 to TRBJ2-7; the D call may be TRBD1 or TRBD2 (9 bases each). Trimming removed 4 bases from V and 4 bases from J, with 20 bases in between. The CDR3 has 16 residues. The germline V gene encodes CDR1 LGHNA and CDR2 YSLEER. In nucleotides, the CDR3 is TGCGCCAGCAGCCCCAACAGGGGGCTAGCGGGATACGAGCAGTACTTC. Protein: CASSPNRGLAGYEQYF.

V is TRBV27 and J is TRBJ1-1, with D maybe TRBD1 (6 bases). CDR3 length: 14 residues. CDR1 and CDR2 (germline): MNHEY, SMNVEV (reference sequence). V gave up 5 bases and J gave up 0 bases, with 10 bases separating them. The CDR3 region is CASSPGHLNTEAFF. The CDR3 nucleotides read TGTGCCAGCAGTCCGGGACACTTGAACACTGAAGCTTTCTTT.

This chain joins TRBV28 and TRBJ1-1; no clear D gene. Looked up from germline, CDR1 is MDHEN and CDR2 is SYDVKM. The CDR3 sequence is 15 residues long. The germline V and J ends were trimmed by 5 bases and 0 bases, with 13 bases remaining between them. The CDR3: CASSATPTMNTEAFF. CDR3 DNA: TGTGCCAGCAGTGCCACCCCGACTATGAACACTGAAGCTTTCTTT. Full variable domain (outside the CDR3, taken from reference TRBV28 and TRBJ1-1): DVKVTQSSRYLVKRTGEKVFLECVQDMDHENMFWYRQDPGLGLRLIYFSYDVKMKEKGDIPEGYSVSREKKERFSLILESASTNQTSMYLCASSATPTMNTEAFFGQGTRLTVV.

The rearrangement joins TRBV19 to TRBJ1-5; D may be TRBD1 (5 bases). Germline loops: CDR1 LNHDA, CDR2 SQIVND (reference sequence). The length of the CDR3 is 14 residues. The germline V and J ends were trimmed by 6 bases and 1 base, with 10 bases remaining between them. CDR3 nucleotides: TGTGCCAGTAGGAAGGGGCTGAGCAATCAGCCCCAGCATTTT. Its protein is CASRKGLSNQPQHF. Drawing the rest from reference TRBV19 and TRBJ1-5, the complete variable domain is DGGITQSPKYLFRKEGQNVTLSCEQNLNHDAMYWYRQDPGQGLRLIYYSQIVNDFQKGDIAEGYSVSREKKESFPLTVTSAQKNPTAFYLCASRKGLSNQPQHFGDGTRLSIL.

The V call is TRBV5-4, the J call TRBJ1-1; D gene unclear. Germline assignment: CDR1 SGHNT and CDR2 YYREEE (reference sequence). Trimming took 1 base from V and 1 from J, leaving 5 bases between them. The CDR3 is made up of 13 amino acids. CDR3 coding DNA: TGTGCCAGCAGCTTGTGGCAGAACACTGAAGCTTTCTTT. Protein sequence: CASSLWQNTEAFF.

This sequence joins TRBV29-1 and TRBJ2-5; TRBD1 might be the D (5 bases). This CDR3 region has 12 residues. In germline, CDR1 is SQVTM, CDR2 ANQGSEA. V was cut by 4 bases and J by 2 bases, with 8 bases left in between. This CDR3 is CSVGQLQETQYF. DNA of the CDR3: TGCAGCGTTGGACAGCTGCAAGAGACCCAGTACTTC.

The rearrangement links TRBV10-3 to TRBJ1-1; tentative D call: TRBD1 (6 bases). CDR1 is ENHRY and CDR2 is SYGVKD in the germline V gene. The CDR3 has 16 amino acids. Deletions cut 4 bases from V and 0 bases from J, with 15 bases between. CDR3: CAISGPNRDLNTEAFF. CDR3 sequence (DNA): TGTGCCATCAGTGGTCCGAACAGGGATTTGAACACTGAAGCTTTCTTT.

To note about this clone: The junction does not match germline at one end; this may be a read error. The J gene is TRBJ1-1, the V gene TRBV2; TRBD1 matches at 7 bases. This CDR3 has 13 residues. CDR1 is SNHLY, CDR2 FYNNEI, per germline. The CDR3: CASSDTGATQVLF. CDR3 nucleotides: TGTGCCAGCAGTGACACAGGGGCCACCCAAGTCCTCTTT.

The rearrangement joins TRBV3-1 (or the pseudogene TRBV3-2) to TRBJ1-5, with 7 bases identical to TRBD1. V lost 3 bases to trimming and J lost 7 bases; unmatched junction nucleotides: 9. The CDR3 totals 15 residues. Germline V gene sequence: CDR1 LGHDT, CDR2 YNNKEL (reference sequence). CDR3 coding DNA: TGTGCCAGCAGCCAGGATAGACAGGGCGGCCAGCCCCAGCATTTT. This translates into CASSQDRQGGQPQHF.

CDR3 in DNA: TGTGCCAGCAGCAAACGGCGACAGGGAGATGGCTACACCTTC. It is translated as CASSKRRQGDGYTF. V and J are TRBV6-2 or TRBV6-3 and TRBJ1-2; 7 bases fit TRBD1. V trimming: 6 bases; J trimming: 6 bases; junction bases outside the gene matches: 10. Germline V gene lookup returns CDR1 MNHEY and CDR2 SVGEGT. This CDR3 has 14 residues.

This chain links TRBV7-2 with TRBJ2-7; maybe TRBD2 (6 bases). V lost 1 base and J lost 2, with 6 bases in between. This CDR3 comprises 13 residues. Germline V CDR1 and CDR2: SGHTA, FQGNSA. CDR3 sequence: CASSLGGTYEQYF. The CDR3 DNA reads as TGTGCCAGCAGCTTAGGCGGGACCTACGAGCAGTACTTC.